The 21 T cell receptor beta chains in this list originate from one sample, sequenced in a study of OX40 agonist ivuxolimab in advanced cancers. Some clones are missing from TCRdb's copy, which holds only in-frame ones; the method was immunoSEQ multiplex PCR. Of some 39,000 clones listed, about 89% are singletons. Sequenced here: CD4+ or CD8+ T cells sorted from blood, sampled in a trial of the OX40 agonist ivuxolimab. All receptors derive from an adult with an advanced solid tumor such as melanoma, head and neck, liver or kidney cancer.

CDR3 in DNA: TGTGCCAGCAGTTTTGATAGCGGGAGGGCTTACAATGAGCAGTTCTTC. Amino acids: CASSFDSGRAYNEQFF. The gene calls are TRBV11-2 and TRBJ2-1; 11 bases map to TRBD2. The CDR3 extends over 16 amino acids. CDR1 SGHAT and CDR2 FQNNGV come from the germline V gene. Trimming took 6 bases from V and 4 from J; bases not matched to a gene: 8.

This chain links TRBV5-1 with TRBJ1-2, with 11 nucleotides matching TRBD1. The V gene's germline CDR1 is SGHRS and CDR2 YFSETQ. The J segment lost 7 bases and the V segment lost 4 bases, leaving 3 bases of the junction unmatched. The CDR3 sequence is 13 residues long. The chain's CDR3 is CASSHGQGAGYTF. CDR3 DNA sequence: TGCGCCAGCAGCCACGGACAGGGGGCTGGCTACACCTTC.

The V gene is TRBV7-9, the J gene TRBJ1-1; D gene uncertain. The V gene lost 3 bases and the J gene lost 4 bases, with 9 bases spanning the gap. In germline, CDR1 is SEHNR, CDR2 FQNEAQ (reference sequence). This CDR3 has 13 residues. The CDR3 is CASSFVGSTEAFF. The DNA of the CDR3 is TGTGCCAGCAGCTTTGTTGGGAGCACTGAAGCTTTCTTT. The entire variable domain, with the rest obtained from reference TRBV7-9 and TRBJ1-1, is as follows: DTGVSQNPRHKITKRGQNVTFRCDPISEHNRLYWYRQTLGQGPEFLTYFQNEAQLEKSRLLSDRFSAERPKGSFSTLEIQRTEQGDSAMYLCASSFVGSTEAFFGQGTRLTVV.

V and J are TRBV7-9 and TRBJ2-7, with 7 bases that match TRBD1. V dropped 5 bases and J dropped 4; count of bases not matched to a gene: 11. The CDR3 is made up of 15 amino acids. CDR1 SEHNR and CDR2 FQNEAQ come from the germline V gene (reference sequence). CDR3 nucleotide sequence: TGTGCCAGCAGCCGCGACAGGGCCCTACAGTACGAGCAGTACTTC. This sequence encodes CASSRDRALQYEQYF.

The chain carries TRBV19 and TRBJ2-3; D unresolved. The CDR3 extends over 13 amino acids. With 0 bases removed from V and 4 bases from J, the gap between germline ends came to 5 bases. Germline V gives CDR1 LNHDA, CDR2 SQIVND (reference sequence). As DNA, the CDR3 is TGTGCCAGTAGTATAGATCACGCAGATACGCAGTATTTT. The encoded protein is CASSIDHADTQYF.

The rearrangement joins TRBV6-6 to TRBJ2-5, with 7 bases lining up with TRBD1. The CDR3 covers 14 residues. The germline V gene encodes CDR1 MNHNY and CDR2 SVGAGI (reference sequence). The junction had 4 bases not matched to a gene; V was cut back by 4 bases and J by 2 bases. The chain's CDR3 is CASSWGQLQETQYF. For the CDR3, the DNA is TGTGCCAGCAGTTGGGGACAGCTTCAAGAGACCCAGTACTTC.

The rearrangement links TRBV5-1 to TRBJ2-3; TRBD2 might be the D (7 bases). The CDR3 sequence is 14 residues long. Germline V gives CDR1 SGHRS, CDR2 YFSETQ. The V end was cut by 4 bases, the J end by 6 bases, with 15 bases between. The CDR3 reads CASSALGGLDTQYF. The CDR3, as DNA: TGCGCCAGCAGCGCCCTCGGGGGGCTCGATACGCAGTATTTT.

V and J are TRBV10-3 and TRBJ1-1, with D maybe TRBD1 (6 bases). Trimming shortened V by 8 bases and J by 3 bases, and 13 bases separated the two germline ends. This CDR3 is built from 13 residues. Germline V gene sequence: CDR1 ENHRY, CDR2 SYGVKD. The CDR3 spells CAIGGSGDTEAFF. CDR3 sequence (DNA): TGTGCCATCGGGGGCTCGGGGGACACTGAAGCTTTCTTT.

The chain joins TRBV10-3 to TRBJ2-3; 7 bases are a match to TRBD1. CDR1 is ENHRY and CDR2 is SYGVKD in the germline V gene. The CDR3 totals 11 residues. V lost 9 bases and J lost 6; bases outside the gene matches: 3. The CDR3 nucleotides are TGTGCCATACAGGGGACGGATACGCAGTATTTT. Amino acids: CAIQGTDTQYF.

The chain has TRBV27 and TRBJ2-5, with 8 bases matching TRBD1. CDR1 is MNHEY and CDR2 is SMNVEV in the germline V gene (reference sequence). CDR3 size: 17 residues. V was clipped by 5 bases and J by 3 bases; unmatched bases: 14. The CDR3 coding sequence is TGTGCCAGCAGTCCTCAGACAGGGGTTGAAGGGAAAGAGACCCAGTACTTC. This gives the protein CASSPQTGVEGKETQYF.

CDR3 region: CASSLGGSGNQPQHF. The CDR3 region has the DNA TGTGCCAGCAGCTTGGGGGGATCTGGCAATCAGCCCCAGCATTTT. The J gene is TRBJ1-5, the V gene TRBV5-5; D is ambiguous. Germline CDR1 SGHKS, CDR2 YYEKEE (reference sequence). V gave up 0 bases and J gave up 2 bases, with 9 bases separating them. The CDR3 runs to 15 residues.

Remarks on this clone: The sample contains more than one DNA sequence encoding this CDR3. This chain connects TRBV2 to TRBJ1-2, with D uncertain. The CDR3 totals 13 residues. CDR1 and CDR2 from the germline V gene are SNHLY and FYNNEI. Between the trimmed V and J ends, which lost 2 bases and 4 bases, there was a span of 8 bases. CDR3 sequence: CASSESRVYGYTF. CDR3 DNA sequence: TGTGCCAGCAGTGAAAGCCGGGTCTATGGCTACACCTTC. The full variable domain, with the rest looked up from reference TRBV2 and TRBJ1-2, is EPEVTQTPSHQVTQMGQEVILRCVPISNHLYFYWYRQILGQKVEFLVSFYNNEISEKSEIFDDQFSVERPDGSNFTLKIRSTKLEDSAMYFCASSESRVYGYTFGSGTRLTVV.

The chain has TRBV6-5 and TRBJ2-7, with D possibly matching TRBD2 (6 bases). V was trimmed by 2 bases and J by 5 bases, leaving 13 bases between them. Germline V lookup: CDR1 MNHEY, CDR2 SVGAGI. CDR3 size: 14 residues. CDR3 coding DNA: TGTGCCAGCAGTTACGGGCGGAGGGCCCACGAGCAGTACTTC. Translation gives CASSYGRRAHEQYF.

The rearrangement links TRBV9 to TRBJ1-1, with D unclear. V was shortened by 0 bases and J by 1 base, with 4 bases between the two germline ends. CDR3 length equals 13 residues. Germline V gives CDR1 SGDLS, CDR2 YYNGEE. The CDR3, as DNA: TGTGCCAGCAGCGTAGAACAGAACACTGAAGCTTTCTTT. Translated, it gives CASSVEQNTEAFF.

The J gene is TRBJ1-2, the V gene TRBV6-9; D is unclear. This CDR3 region has 14 residues. V was cut by 6 bases and J by 4 bases, with 15 bases left in between. Germline V lookup: CDR1 MNHGY, CDR2 SVAAGI. The CDR3 DNA reads as TGTGCCAGCAGGGAAACACAGCGGAGCTATGGCTACACCTTC. This translates into CASRETQRSYGYTF.

As DNA, the CDR3 is TGTGCCAGCAGCTTAGTCGGAGCTAAGGATCCCCAGCATTTT. It yields the protein CASSLVGAKDPQHF. The V and J genes are TRBV7-2 and TRBJ1-5, with no clear D. This CDR3 is 14 amino acids long. Trimming left V 1 base short and J 10 bases short, with 14 bases between. Germline loops: CDR1 SGHTA, CDR2 FQGNSA.

The V gene is TRBV9, the J gene TRBJ2-5; tentative D call: TRBD2 (7 bases). Germline assignment: CDR1 SGDLS and CDR2 YYNGEE. This CDR3 spans 16 amino acids. Trimming left V 4 bases short and J 3 bases short, with 19 bases between. The CDR3 DNA follows: TGTGCCAGCAGCATCCGACATGGGGGGGCTGAAGAGACCCAGTACTTC. Protein sequence: CASSIRHGGAEETQYF.

The V gene is TRBV14, the J gene TRBJ2-2; no clear D gene. This CDR3 region has 17 residues. CDR1 is SGHDN, CDR2 FVKESK, per germline. Trimming stripped 1 base from V and 0 bases from J, with 12 bases between. In DNA form, the CDR3 reads TGTGCCAGCAGCCAAGTCCATCAGACCGCGAACACCGGGGAGCTGTTTTTT. This translates into CASSQVHQTANTGELFF.

The chain uses TRBV2 and TRBJ1-1; D perhaps matches TRBD1 (5 bases). CDR3 length equals 14 residues. Trimming pared 5 bases from V and 0 bases from J, leaving 10 bases between. Germline assignment: CDR1 SNHLY and CDR2 FYNNEI. CDR3 DNA sequence: TGTGCCAGCAGTCAGGACACCGTGAACACTGAAGCTTTCTTT. Protein: CASSQDTVNTEAFF.

V and J are TRBV7-3 and TRBJ1-1; D unclear. In germline, CDR1 is SGHTA, CDR2 FQGTGA. There are 12 residues in the CDR3. The ends were cut back, 7 bases at V and 10 bases at J, with 16 bases in the middle. The CDR3 DNA is TGTGCCAGCAAACAACCCCGAGGAGGAGCTTTCTTT. Its protein is CASKQPRGGAFF.

The gene calls are TRBV6-6 and TRBJ1-1; 8 bases are a match to TRBD1. Germline V gives CDR1 MNHNY, CDR2 SVGAGI (reference sequence). This CDR3 is 15 amino acids long. V lost 2 bases, J lost 5 bases, and 7 bases stayed unmatched. CDR3 coding DNA: TGTGCCAGCAGTTACCGGACAGGGCGGGGGACTGAAGCTTTCTTT. It specifies CASSYRTGRGTEAFF.